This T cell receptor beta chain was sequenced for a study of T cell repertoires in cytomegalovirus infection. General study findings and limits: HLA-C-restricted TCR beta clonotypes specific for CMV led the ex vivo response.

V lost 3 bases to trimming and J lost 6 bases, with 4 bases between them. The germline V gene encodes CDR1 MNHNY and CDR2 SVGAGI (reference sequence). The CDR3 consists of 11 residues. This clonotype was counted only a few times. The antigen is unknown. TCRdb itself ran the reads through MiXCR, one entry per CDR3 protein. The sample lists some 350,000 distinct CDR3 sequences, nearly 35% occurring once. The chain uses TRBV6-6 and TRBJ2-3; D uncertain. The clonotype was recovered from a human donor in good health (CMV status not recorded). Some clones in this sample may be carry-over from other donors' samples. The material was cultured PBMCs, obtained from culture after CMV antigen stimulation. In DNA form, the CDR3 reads TGTGCCAGCAGTTATGACGATACGCAGTATTTT. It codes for CASSYDDTQYF.